This T cell receptor (beta chain) is from a study of T cell responses to AZD1222 COVID-19 vaccine. General study findings and limits: Spike regions recognized by vaccine-associated CD4 TCRs spanned the protein, led by 160-218 and 743-854. Variant regions that are unmutated are reportedly the target of nearly half of spike-specific TCRs.

Clones were sequenced by immunoSEQ multiplex PCR, and TCRdb holds only the in-frame ones, with some missing. Among some 120,000 clones, roughly 87% were seen once, and the ten largest hold roughly 10%. On this clone: No antigen is known for it.

CDR3 length: 15 amino acids. Germline values: CDR1 SGDLS, CDR2 YYNGEE. The V gene lost 3 bases and the J gene lost 3 bases, with 14 bases spanning the gap. The chain is built from TRBV9 and TRBJ2-3; possible D gene TRBD2, 5 bases. Here the sequenced sample was peripheral blood, taken on day 0 of AZD1222 vaccination. This receptor was taken from an adult in good health. CDR3 sequence reads: CASSAPWTGTDTQYF. The CDR3 DNA is TGTGCCAGCAGCGCACCATGGACTGGTACAGATACGCAGTATTTT.